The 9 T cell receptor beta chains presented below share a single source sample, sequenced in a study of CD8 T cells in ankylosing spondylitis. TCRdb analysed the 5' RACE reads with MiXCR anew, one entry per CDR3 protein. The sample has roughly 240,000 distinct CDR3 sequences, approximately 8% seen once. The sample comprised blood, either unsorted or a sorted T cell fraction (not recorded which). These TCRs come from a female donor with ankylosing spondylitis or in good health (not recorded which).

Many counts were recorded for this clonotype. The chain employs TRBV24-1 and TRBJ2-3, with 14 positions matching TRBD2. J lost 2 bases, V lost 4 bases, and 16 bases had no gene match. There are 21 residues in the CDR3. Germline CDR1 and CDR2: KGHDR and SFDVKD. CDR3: CATSEDPGLAGDPYLTDTQYF. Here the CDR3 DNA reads TGTGCCACCAGTGAAGATCCGGGACTAGCGGGAGACCCCTACCTCACAGATACGCAGTATTTT.

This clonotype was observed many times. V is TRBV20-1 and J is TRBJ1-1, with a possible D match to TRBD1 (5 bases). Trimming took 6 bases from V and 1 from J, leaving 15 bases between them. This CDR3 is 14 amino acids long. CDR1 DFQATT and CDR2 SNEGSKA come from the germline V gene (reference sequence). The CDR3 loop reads CSAPSTARNTEAFF. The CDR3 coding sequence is TGCAGTGCACCATCGACAGCCAGGAACACTGAAGCTTTCTTT.

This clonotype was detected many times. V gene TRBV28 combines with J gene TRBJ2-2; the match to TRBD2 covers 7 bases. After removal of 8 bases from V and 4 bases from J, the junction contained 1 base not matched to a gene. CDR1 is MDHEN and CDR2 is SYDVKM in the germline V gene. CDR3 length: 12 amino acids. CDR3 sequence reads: CASLAATGELFF. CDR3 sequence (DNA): TGTGCCAGCCTAGCGGCCACCGGGGAGCTGTTTTTT.

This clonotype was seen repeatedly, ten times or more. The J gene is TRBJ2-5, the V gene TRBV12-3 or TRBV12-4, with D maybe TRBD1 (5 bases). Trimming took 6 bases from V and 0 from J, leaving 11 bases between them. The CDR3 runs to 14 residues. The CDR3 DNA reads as TGTGCCAGCAGGGGGCTAGGAAACCAAGAGACCCAGTACTTC. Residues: CASRGLGNQETQYF.

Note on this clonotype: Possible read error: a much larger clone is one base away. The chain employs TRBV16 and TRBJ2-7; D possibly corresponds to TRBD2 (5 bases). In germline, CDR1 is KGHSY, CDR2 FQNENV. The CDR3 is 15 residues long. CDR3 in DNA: TGTGCCAGCAGCCAGGCCCCGGATCGGGGTAACGAGCGGTACTTC. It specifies CASSQAPDRGNERYF.

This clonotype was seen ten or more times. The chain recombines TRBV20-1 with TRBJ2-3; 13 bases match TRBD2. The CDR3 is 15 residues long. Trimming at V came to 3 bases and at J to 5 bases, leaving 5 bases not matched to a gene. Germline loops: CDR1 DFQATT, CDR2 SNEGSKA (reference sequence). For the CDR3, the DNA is TGCAGTGCTAGCGGACTAGCGGGAGTGAGAGATACGCAGTATTTT. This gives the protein CSASGLAGVRDTQYF.

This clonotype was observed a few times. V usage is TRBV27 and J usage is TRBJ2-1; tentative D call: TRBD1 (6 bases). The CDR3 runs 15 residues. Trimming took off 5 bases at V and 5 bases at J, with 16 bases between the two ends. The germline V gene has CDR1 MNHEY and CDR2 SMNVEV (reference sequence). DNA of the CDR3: TGTGCCAGCAGTCCATACAGGGAGTTCCACAATGAGCAGTTCTTC. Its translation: CASSPYREFHNEQFF.

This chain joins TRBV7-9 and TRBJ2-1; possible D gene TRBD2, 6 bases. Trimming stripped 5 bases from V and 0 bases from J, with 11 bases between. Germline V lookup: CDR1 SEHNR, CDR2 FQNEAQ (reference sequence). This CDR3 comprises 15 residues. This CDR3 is CASSRGGYSYNEQFF. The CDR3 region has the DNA TGTGCCAGCAGCCGCGGAGGGTACTCCTACAATGAGCAGTTCTTC.

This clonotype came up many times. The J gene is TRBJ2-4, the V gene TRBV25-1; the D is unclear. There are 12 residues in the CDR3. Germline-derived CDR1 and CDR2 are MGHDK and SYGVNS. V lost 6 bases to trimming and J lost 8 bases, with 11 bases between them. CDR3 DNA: TGTGCCAGCAGCCTCCGCCCTGACATTCAGTACTTC. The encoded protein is CASSLRPDIQYF. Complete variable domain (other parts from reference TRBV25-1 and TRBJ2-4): EADIYQTPRYLVIGTGKKITLECSQTMGHDKMYWYQQDPGMELHLIHYSYGVNSTEKGDLSSESTVSRIRTEHFPLTLESARPSHTSQYLCASSLRPDIQYFGAGTRLSVL.